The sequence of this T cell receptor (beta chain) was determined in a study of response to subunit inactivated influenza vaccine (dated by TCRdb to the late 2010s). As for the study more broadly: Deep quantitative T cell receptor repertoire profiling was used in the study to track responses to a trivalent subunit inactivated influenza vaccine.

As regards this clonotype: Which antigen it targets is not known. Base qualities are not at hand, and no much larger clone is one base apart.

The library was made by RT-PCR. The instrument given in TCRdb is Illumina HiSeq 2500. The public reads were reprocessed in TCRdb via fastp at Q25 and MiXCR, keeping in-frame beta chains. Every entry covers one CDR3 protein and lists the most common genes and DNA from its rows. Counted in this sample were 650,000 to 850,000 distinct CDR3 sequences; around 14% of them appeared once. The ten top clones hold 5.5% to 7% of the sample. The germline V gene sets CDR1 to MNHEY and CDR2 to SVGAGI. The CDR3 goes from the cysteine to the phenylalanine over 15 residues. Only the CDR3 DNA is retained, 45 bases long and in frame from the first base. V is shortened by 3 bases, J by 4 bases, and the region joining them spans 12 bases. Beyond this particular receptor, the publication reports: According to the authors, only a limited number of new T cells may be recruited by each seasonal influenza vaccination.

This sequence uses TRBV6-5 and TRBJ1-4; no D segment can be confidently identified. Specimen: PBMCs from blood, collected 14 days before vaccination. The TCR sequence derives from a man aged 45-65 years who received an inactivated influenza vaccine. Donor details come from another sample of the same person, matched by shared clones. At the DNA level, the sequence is TGTGCCAGCAGTTATGATGGTTCCTTTAATGAAAAACTGTTTTTT. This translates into CASSYDGSFNEKLFF.